Listed below are T cell receptor beta chains from one sample, sequenced in a study of blood T cell repertoires in COVID-19. Using immunoSEQ multiplex PCR, the repertoire was profiled, and TCRdb retains in-frame clones only, with some absent. The sample holds some 100,000 clones, around 80% seen once. The source material was peripheral blood. These receptors were taken from a human donor in a cohort sampled during active or convalescent COVID-19. Each CDR3 is given with its conserved first and last residue. D genes are given only for firm matches. Rows give clone size only sometimes, using once, few, many, or a class for an expanded clone.

abundance	d_gene	v_gene	j_gene	CDR3nt	CDR3aa
NA	TRBD2	TRBV3-1/TRBV3-2	TRBJ2-7	TGTGCCAGCAGCCAAACCGGGACTAGCTCCAAGCAGTACTTC	CASSQTGTSSKQYF
NA	TRBD1	TRBV5-1	TRBJ1-3	TGCGCCAGCAGCTTGGAGGGACAGGGAAGTCTAGGCGGAAACACCATATATTTT	CASSLEGQGSLGGNTIYF
NA	NA	TRBV5-4	TRBJ1-6	TGTGCCAGCAGCCAACCGGGCCAGGGGATCAATTCACCCCTCCACTTT	CASSQPGQGINSPLHF
NA	NA	TRBV7-9	TRBJ2-1	TGTGCCAGCAGCTTAAAGGAGCCCTACAATGAGCAGTTCTTC	CASSLKEPYNEQFF
NA	NA	TRBV10-1	TRBJ2-7	TGCGCCAGCAGTAATACAGGGAAGCAGCAGTACTTC	CASSNTGKQQYF
NA	TRBD1	TRBV28	TRBJ1-1	TGTGCCAGCAGTGCTCGACAGGGACAAATGAACACTGAAGCTTTCTTT	CASSARQGQMNTEAFF
NA	NA	TRBV30	TRBJ1-3	TGTGCCTGGACCAAAAGGACAGCAAACACCATATATTTT	CAWTKRTANTIYF
few	TRBD1	TRBV9	TRBJ2-1	TGTGCCAGCAGCGCAAGGGACAGGGTTTTTGCGCGAGGCCCCTACAATGAGCAGTTCTTC	CASSARDRVFARGPYNEQFF
NA	NA	TRBV19	TRBJ1-1	TGTGCCAGTAAAACTGAGGGAGACACTGAAGCTTTCTTT	CASKTEGDTEAFF
NA	TRBD1	TRBV12-3/TRBV12-4	TRBJ2-1	TGTGCCAGCAGAAGAACAGGGGACAATGAGCAGTTCTTC	CASRRTGDNEQFF
NA	NA	TRBV25-1	TRBJ2-3	TGTGCCAGCAGCCAAGGGGGATCGGTGGATACGCAGTATTTT	CASSQGGSVDTQYF
few	TRBD1	TRBV10-3	TRBJ1-1	TGTGCCATCAGTGTTCGGACAGGGGACACTGAAGCTTTCTTT	CAISVRTGDTEAFF
NA	NA	TRBV30	TRBJ2-7	TGTGCCTGGAGCGTCGGGAACTACGAGCAGTACTTC	CAWSVGNYEQYF
NA	TRBD1	TRBV30	TRBJ1-5	TGTGCCTGGAGGGGGACAGACAGTTTCAATCAGCCCCAGCATTTT	CAWRGTDSFNQPQHF
few	TRBD2	TRBV27	TRBJ2-3	TGTGCCAGCAGCGACAGGACTAGCGGAACGCAGTATTTT	CASSDRTSGTQYF
few	NA	TRBV5-1	TRBJ2-3	TGCGCCAGCAGCTTGGAACACCTCACAGATACGCAGTATTTT	CASSLEHLTDTQYF
NA	TRBD1	TRBV5-1	TRBJ2-7	TGCGCCAGCAGCTGGGGTCCAGGGGGTTCCTACGAGCAGTACTTC	CASSWGPGGSYEQYF
NA	NA	TRBV7-3	TRBJ2-2	TGTGCCAGCAGCTTAGGGACAACGAACACCGGGGAGCTGTTTTTT	CASSLGTTNTGELFF
NA	NA	TRBV25-1	TRBJ1-3	TGTGCCAGCAGGGTAGGGAGTCCTGGAAACACCATATATTTT	CASRVGSPGNTIYF
once	TRBD2	TRBV7-9	TRBJ2-7	TGTGCAACTCAACCCCGAGCGGGGCACGGGGGCTACGAGCAGTACTTC	CATQPRAGHGGYEQYF
NA	NA	TRBV5-1	TRBJ1-1	TGCGCCAGCAGCTTGGCCGGAGGGGAGAACACTGAAGCTTTCTTT	CASSLAGGENTEAFF
NA	NA	TRBV6-6	TRBJ1-2	TGTGCCAGCAACCAAGACAGGACTCTCGCTGGCTACACCTTC	CASNQDRTLAGYTF
NA	TRBD1	TRBV4-3	TRBJ2-7	TGCGCCAGCAGCCAAGTCCTGTTCGGGACAGGAGCCTACGAGCAGTACTTC	CASSQVLFGTGAYEQYF
NA	NA	TRBV28	TRBJ1-2	TGTGCCAGCAGCCTTTTACTAACAGGGTTTGGCTACACCTTC	CASSLLLTGFGYTF
NA	TRBD1	TRBV10-1	TRBJ1-1	TGCGCCAGCAGCGAGCTTCGGACAGGCCTTAGGGGGACTGAAGCTTTCTTT	CASSELRTGLRGTEAFF
NA	TRBD1	TRBV4-2	TRBJ2-1	TGTGCCAGCAGTAACACCGGGACAGGGGTAAATGAGCAGTTCTTC	CASSNTGTGVNEQFF
NA	TRBD2	TRBV11-1	TRBJ2-3	TGTGCCAGCAGCCGTCGACTAGCACTCACAGGAGATACGCAGTATTTT	CASSRRLALTGDTQYF
NA	TRBD1	TRBV6-2/TRBV6-3	TRBJ1-1	TGTGCCAGCAGTACTCACGGGACAGGGTTTGTTGAAGCTTTCTTT	CASSTHGTGFVEAFF